This T cell receptor (beta chain) emerged from a study of graft-versus-host responses after intestinal transplantation. Whole-study context: The whole recipient group had anti-thymocyte globulin induction followed by tacrolimus and steroids for about three years. Study-wide findings and caveats: Early post-transplant HvG declines tracked with peak circulating GvH clone levels. GvH clones were identified in recipient marrow, with some first appearing in ileum or blood.

Here immunoSEQ multiplex PCR was the method, and the copy in TCRdb shows in-frame clones only, minus some. Altogether about 40,000 clones are present, roughly 86% being singletons, with the ten largest covering 7.1%. In germline, CDR1 is SGHKS, CDR2 YYEKEE (reference sequence). The CDR3 has 16 amino acids. Trimming stripped 1 base from V and 0 bases from J, with 11 bases between. On this clone: What it binds is not known.

The sequencing used PBMCs, collected roughly 270 days after transplant. This chain connects TRBV5-5 to TRBJ2-1; D is uncertain. The TCR sequence derives from a human patient who received an intestinal transplant, so some T cells may come from the graft donor. CDR3: CASSLYLRDSYNEQFF. The CDR3 nucleotides read TGTGCCAGCAGCTTGTATTTAAGGGACTCCTACAATGAGCAGTTCTTC.